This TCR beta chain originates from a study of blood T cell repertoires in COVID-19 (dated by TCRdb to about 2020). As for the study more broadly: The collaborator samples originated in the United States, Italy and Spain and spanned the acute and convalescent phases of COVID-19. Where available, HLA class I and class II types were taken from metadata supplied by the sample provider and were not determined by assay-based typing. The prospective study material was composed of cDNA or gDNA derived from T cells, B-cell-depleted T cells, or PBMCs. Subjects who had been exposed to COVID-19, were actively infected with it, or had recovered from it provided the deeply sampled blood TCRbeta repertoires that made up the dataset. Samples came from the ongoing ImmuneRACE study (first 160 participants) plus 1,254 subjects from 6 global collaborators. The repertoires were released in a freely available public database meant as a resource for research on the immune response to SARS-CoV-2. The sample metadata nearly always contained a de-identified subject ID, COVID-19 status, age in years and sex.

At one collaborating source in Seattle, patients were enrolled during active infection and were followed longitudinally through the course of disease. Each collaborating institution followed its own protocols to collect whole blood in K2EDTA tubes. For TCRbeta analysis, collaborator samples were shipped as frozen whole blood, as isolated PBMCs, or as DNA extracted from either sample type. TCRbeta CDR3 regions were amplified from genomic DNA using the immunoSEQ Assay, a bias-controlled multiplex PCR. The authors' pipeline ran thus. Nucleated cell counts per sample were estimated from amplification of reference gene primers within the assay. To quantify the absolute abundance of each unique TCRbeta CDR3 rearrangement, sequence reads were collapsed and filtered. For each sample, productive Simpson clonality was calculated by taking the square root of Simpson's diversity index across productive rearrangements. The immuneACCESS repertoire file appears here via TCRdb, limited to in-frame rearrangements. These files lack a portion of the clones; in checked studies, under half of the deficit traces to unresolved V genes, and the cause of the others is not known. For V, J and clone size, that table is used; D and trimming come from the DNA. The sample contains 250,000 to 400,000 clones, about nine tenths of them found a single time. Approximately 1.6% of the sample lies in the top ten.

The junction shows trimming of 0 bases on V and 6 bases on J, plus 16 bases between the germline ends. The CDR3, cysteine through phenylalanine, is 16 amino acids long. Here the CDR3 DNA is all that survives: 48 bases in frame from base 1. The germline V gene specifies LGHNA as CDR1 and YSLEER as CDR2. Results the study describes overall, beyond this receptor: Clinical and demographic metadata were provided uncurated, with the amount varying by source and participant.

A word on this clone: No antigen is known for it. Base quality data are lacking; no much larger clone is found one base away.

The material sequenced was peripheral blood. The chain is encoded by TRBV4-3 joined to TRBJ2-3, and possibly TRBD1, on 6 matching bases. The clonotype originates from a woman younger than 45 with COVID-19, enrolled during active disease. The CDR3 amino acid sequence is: CASSQDLWARGDTQYF. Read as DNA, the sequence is TGCGCCAGCAGCCAAGATCTCTGGGCGAGGGGGGATACGCAGTATTTT.